Presented here are 28 T cell receptor beta chains from one specimen sequenced in a study of T cells after posttransplantation cyclophosphamide. Controls had myeloablative marrow grafts with methotrexate and calcineurin inhibitor, sampled at 1 year. Data came from immunoSEQ multiplex PCR; TCRdb stores just in-frame clones and leaves some out. The data contain 3,500 to 5,500 clones, over 75% of them singletons. Sequenced here: PBMCs, sampled after an allogeneic stem cell transplant with a calcineurin inhibitor and methotrexate. Receptors were obtained from a male patient in his thirties or forties who received an allogeneic stem cell transplant from an unrelated donor, was CMV-positive, and had chronic GVHD only. Some T cells may be provided by the graft donor.

The rearrangement uses TRBV19 and TRBJ2-5; TRBD1 agrees at 7 bases. The end of the DNA is better explained by TRBJ2-7, so the J call may be wrong. The CDR3 extends over 14 amino acids. CDR1 is LNHDA, CDR2 SQIVND, per germline (reference sequence). CDR3 loop: CASSIIDRAYEQYF. The CDR3 nucleotides read TGTGCCAGTAGTATCATTGACAGGGCCTACGAGCAGTACTTC.

The chain combines TRBV7-2 with TRBJ1-2; 8 positions match TRBD1. Germline CDR1 and CDR2: SGHTA and FQGNSA. The V segment lost 0 bases and the J segment 2 bases; nucleotides outside the gene matches: 5. The CDR3 extends over 16 amino acids. In DNA form, the CDR3 reads TGTGCCAGCAGCTTAGCTTCGACAGGGGTGAACTATGGCTACACCTTC. Protein sequence: CASSLASTGVNYGYTF. The full variable domain, in which reference TRBV7-2 and TRBJ1-2 provide the parts outside the CDR3, is GAGVSQSPSNKVTEKGKDVELRCDPISGHTALYWYRQSLGQGLEFLIYFQGNSAPDKSGLPSDRFSAERTGGSVSTLTIQRTQQEDSAVYLCASSLASTGVNYGYTFGSGTRLTVV.

This chain links TRBV12-5 with TRBJ1-1, with TRBD1 identical over 11 bases. Trimming at V came to 3 bases and at J to 8 bases, leaving 11 bases not matched to a gene. The CDR3 consists of 16 residues. In germline, CDR1 is LGHNT, CDR2 FRNRAP. CDR3 protein: CASGFSHGTGGVEAFF. In nucleotides, the CDR3 is TGTGCTAGTGGTTTCTCCCACGGGACAGGGGGAGTAGAAGCTTTCTTT.

The J gene is TRBJ1-1, the V gene TRBV6-5; D is undetermined. In germline, CDR1 is MNHEY, CDR2 SVGAGI. This CDR3 contains 14 residues. Trimming stripped 5 bases from V and 0 bases from J, with 10 bases between. The CDR3 DNA sequence: TGTGCCAGCAGTGCCAGGCTCTTGAACACTGAAGCTTTCTTT. This codes for CASSARLLNTEAFF.

Points on this clone: Mismatch with germline at one junction end may stem from a read error. The chain has TRBV7-7 and TRBJ2-5; 8 nucleotides align to TRBD1. Germline assignment: CDR1 SSHAT and CDR2 FNYEAQ (reference sequence). The CDR3 totals 14 residues. This chain's CDR3 is CASSPGGYQETQYF. The CDR3 DNA is TGTGCTAGCAGCCCAGGGGGCTACCAAGAGACCCAGTACTTC.

This clone was recorded once. J is TRBJ2-7 and V is TRBV6-5; TRBD1 is a possible D gene (6 bases). Between the trimmed V and J ends, which lost 8 bases and 3 bases, there was a span of 11 bases. Per the germline V gene, CDR1 is MNHEY and CDR2 is SVGAGI. This CDR3 has 12 amino acids. The CDR3 nucleotides read TGTGCCAGCCGTCGGGACAACTACGAGCAGTACTTC. As protein: CASRRDNYEQYF.

The gene calls are TRBV28 and TRBJ2-5, with TRBD1 matching 9 bases. The V segment lost 10 bases and the J segment 11 bases; nucleotides outside the gene matches: 14. Germline loops: CDR1 MDHEN, CDR2 SYDVKM. This CDR3 has 13 amino acids. The CDR3: CATRPPGQGKQYF. DNA of the CDR3: TGTGCCACGAGACCGCCGGGACAGGGTAAGCAGTACTTC. Full variable domain (rest looked up from reference TRBV28 and TRBJ2-5): DVKVTQSSRYLVKRTGEKVFLECVQDMDHENMFWYRQDPGLGLRLIYFSYDVKMKEKGDIPEGYSVSREKKERFSLILESASTNQTSMYLCATRPPGQGKQYFGPGTRLLVL.

This clone was detected a few times. The CDR3 DNA follows: TGTGCCAGCAGCCCACATCCCTACGAGCAGTACTTC. It yields the protein CASSPHPYEQYF. J is TRBJ2-7 and V is TRBV6-5; D is unclear. Trimming removed 6 bases from V and 2 bases from J, with 8 bases in between. The CDR3 contains 12 residues. From germline, CDR1 is MNHEY and CDR2 SVGAGI.

This sequence joins TRBV27 and TRBJ2-3, with a weak D call TRBD2 (6 bases). The germline V gene encodes CDR1 MNHEY and CDR2 SMNVEV (reference sequence). V lost 6 bases and J lost 4, with 20 bases in between. The CDR3 has 16 amino acids. CDR3 loop: CASRTRSSSRPDTQYF. The CDR3 region has the DNA TGTGCCAGCAGGACTAGGAGTTCCTCCCGGCCAGATACGCAGTATTTT.

V gene TRBV15 combines with J gene TRBJ2-6, with D hard to call. This CDR3 contains 16 residues. The V and J ends lost 4 bases and 0 bases respectively, with 10 bases between them. Germline CDR1 LNHNV, CDR2 YYDKDF (reference sequence). The CDR3 nucleotides are TGTGCCACCAGCACCCAAACAGCCTCTGGGGCCAACGTCCTGACTTTC. It codes for CATSTQTASGANVLTF.

The V gene is TRBV6-5, the J gene TRBJ2-7; 8 bases align to TRBD2. Losses at the gene ends were 2 bases for V and 3 bases for J; bases not matched to a gene: 9. The CDR3 is 16 amino acids. The germline V gene has CDR1 MNHEY and CDR2 SVGAGI. The CDR3 sequence is CASSYASFSGGYEQYF. As DNA, the CDR3 is TGTGCCAGCAGTTACGCTAGTTTCAGCGGGGGCTACGAGCAGTACTTC.

The sample holds one count of this clone. The chain links TRBV25-1 to TRBJ2-2; 8 bases agree with TRBD1. Germline-derived CDR1 and CDR2 are MGHDK and SYGVNS. CDR3 length equals 15 residues. The J segment lost 3 bases and the V segment lost 4 bases, leaving 4 bases of the junction unmatched. The CDR3 DNA reads TGTGCCAGCAGTGCAGGGGGCGCGGACACCGGGGAGCTGTTTTTT. This sequence encodes CASSAGGADTGELFF.

V gene TRBV5-1 combines with J gene TRBJ2-3, with 9 positions matching TRBD2. This CDR3 is built from 15 residues. Trimming at V came to 4 bases and at J to 3 bases, leaving 6 bases not matched to a gene. CDR1 SGHRS and CDR2 YFSETQ come from the germline V gene. The CDR3 here is CASSIIAGATDTQYF. For the CDR3, the DNA is TGCGCCAGCAGCATCATAGCGGGAGCAACAGATACGCAGTATTTT.

V is TRBV5-1 and J is TRBJ2-3; TRBD2 is a possible D gene (5 bases). V was pared by 0 bases and J by 2 bases, with 13 bases between. Germline CDR1 reads SGHRS; CDR2 reads YFSETQ. This CDR3 is built from 16 residues. CDR3 in amino acids: CASSLDVRGYTDTQYF. CDR3 sequence (DNA): TGCGCCAGCAGCTTGGATGTCCGGGGATACACAGATACGCAGTATTTT.

The chain links TRBV6-4 to TRBJ1-5; TRBD1 might be the D (6 bases). Germline loops: CDR1 MRHNA, CDR2 SNTAGT. The CDR3 has 13 amino acids. CDR3 sequence reads: CANTGWRYQPQHF. The CDR3 region has the DNA TGTGCTAACACAGGGTGGCGGTATCAGCCCCAGCATTTT.

V usage is TRBV7-6 and J usage is TRBJ1-1, with unresolved D. The ends were cut back, 5 bases at V and 0 bases at J, with 7 bases in the middle. The CDR3 covers 13 residues. Germline-derived CDR1 and CDR2 are SGHVS and FNYEAQ. The CDR3: CASSRGMNTEAFF. CDR3 nucleotides: TGTGCCAGCAGCCGAGGAATGAACACTGAAGCTTTCTTT.

The J gene is TRBJ2-4, the V gene TRBV5-6; D not certain. The CDR3 is 16 residues long. V was pared by 1 base and J by 1 base, with 12 bases between. CDR1 SGHDT and CDR2 YYEEEE come from the germline V gene. CDR3 loop: CASSLFQPRAKNIQYF. The CDR3 DNA sequence: TGTGCCAGCAGCTTGTTCCAGCCGCGGGCCAAAAACATTCAGTACTTC.

This chain joins TRBV11-2 and TRBJ1-2; D may be TRBD1 (6 bases). Germline CDR1 and CDR2: SGHAT and FQNNGV. The CDR3 length is 14 residues. Trimming pared 5 bases from V and 0 bases from J, leaving 10 bases between. CDR3 region: CASSPDSTNYGYTF. CDR3 nucleotides: TGTGCCAGCAGCCCGGACAGTACTAACTATGGCTACACCTTC.

This clone was counted a single time. V is TRBV2 and J is TRBJ2-7, with D maybe TRBD2 (6 bases). The length of the CDR3 is 13 residues. Germline lookup yields CDR1 SNHLY and CDR2 FYNNEI. Between the trimmed V and J ends, which lost 6 bases and 2 bases, there was a span of 11 bases. CDR3 nucleotides: TGTGCCAGCAGGGTGGAGGGAACCTACGAGCAGTACTTC. It is translated as CASRVEGTYEQYF.

This sequence joins TRBV2 and TRBJ2-6; D possibly corresponds to TRBD1 (5 bases). The CDR3 is made up of 14 amino acids. V was pared by 8 bases and J by 4 bases, with 12 bases between. Germline V gene data show CDR1 as SNHLY and CDR2 as FYNNEI. The CDR3 reads CASQGVTGANVLTF. Here the CDR3 DNA reads TGTGCCAGCCAAGGGGTAACAGGGGCCAACGTCCTGACTTTC. Filled out from reference TRBV2 and TRBJ2-6, the complete variable domain reads EPEVTQTPSHQVTQMGQEVILRCVPISNHLYFYWYRQILGQKVEFLVSFYNNEISEKSEIFDDQFSVERPDGSNFTLKIRSTKLEDSAMYFCASQGVTGANVLTFGAGSRLTVL.

The chain is built from TRBV4-1 and TRBJ2-1; D is undetermined. Germline V CDR1 and CDR2: MGHRA, YSYEKL. V lost 1 base and J lost 8, with 9 bases in between. The CDR3 is made up of 13 amino acids. This chain's CDR3 is CASSQAYVDEQFF. In DNA, the CDR3 is TGCGCCAGCAGCCAAGCTTACGTAGATGAGCAGTTCTTC.

V usage is TRBV7-9 and J usage is TRBJ2-7; D perhaps matches TRBD1 (6 bases). The CDR3 covers 12 residues. The germline V gene has CDR1 SEHNR and CDR2 FQNEAQ (reference sequence). Trimming removed 5 bases from V and 2 bases from J, with 7 bases in between. CDR3 nucleotide sequence: TGTGCCAGCAGCACAGGGACCTACGAGCAGTACTTC. Translated: CASSTGTYEQYF.

This clone was detected only a few times. The chain carries TRBV10-2 and TRBJ1-1, with TRBD1 as a possible D gene (6 bases). The CDR3 runs 13 residues. CDR1 is WSHSY and CDR2 is SAAADI in the germline V gene. Trimming took off 8 bases at V and 1 base at J, with 11 bases between the two ends. CDR3 sequence: CASGPQGNTEAFF. The CDR3 nucleotides read TGCGCCAGCGGACCACAGGGGAACACTGAAGCTTTCTTT.

The V gene is TRBV5-1, the J gene TRBJ1-6; D is possibly TRBD1 (6 bases). V lost 4 bases and J lost 8, with 16 bases in between. From germline, CDR1 is SGHRS and CDR2 YFSETQ. CDR3 length equals 15 residues. The CDR3 sequence is CASSQQQGGDSPLHF. CDR3 in DNA: TGCGCCAGCAGCCAGCAACAGGGAGGGGATTCACCCCTCCACTTT.

The J gene is TRBJ1-1, the V gene TRBV29-1; 8 bases agree with TRBD1. The germline gives CDR1 SQVTM, CDR2 ANQGSEA. Trimming cost V 1 base and J 6 bases; bases outside gene matches: 4. The CDR3 is made up of 13 amino acids. CDR3 region: CSVEVPGGPEAFF. The CDR3, as DNA: TGCAGCGTTGAAGTACCAGGGGGCCCTGAAGCTTTCTTT.

This chain connects TRBV4-2 to TRBJ2-4; D gene uncertain. Between the trimmed V and J ends, which lost 3 bases and 0 bases, there was a span of 9 bases. The CDR3 extends over 15 amino acids. From germline, CDR1 is LGHNA and CDR2 YNFKEQ. The CDR3 bases are TGTGCCAGCAGCCAGGAGACGGTAGCCAAAAACATTCAGTACTTC. Its translation: CASSQETVAKNIQYF.

CDR3 in amino acids: CASVTGGSRRNEQFF. The CDR3 DNA reads as TGTGCCAGCGTAACAGGGGGATCCCGGAGGAATGAGCAGTTCTTC. The J gene is TRBJ2-1, the V gene TRBV27; 8 nucleotides match TRBD1. This CDR3 region has 15 residues. J lost 7 bases, V lost 8 bases, and 13 bases had no gene match. CDR1 is MNHEY and CDR2 is SMNVEV in the germline V gene (reference sequence).

The rearrangement links TRBV4-2 to TRBJ2-7, with TRBD2 identical over 12 bases. With V trimmed by 1 base and J by 2 bases, 6 bases remained unmatched. The CDR3 has 17 residues. Germline CDR1 is LGHNA and CDR2 is YNFKEQ. The CDR3 loop is CASSQGLAGVWTYEQYF. CDR3 in DNA: TGTGCCAGCAGCCAAGGACTAGCGGGAGTGTGGACCTACGAGCAGTACTTC.